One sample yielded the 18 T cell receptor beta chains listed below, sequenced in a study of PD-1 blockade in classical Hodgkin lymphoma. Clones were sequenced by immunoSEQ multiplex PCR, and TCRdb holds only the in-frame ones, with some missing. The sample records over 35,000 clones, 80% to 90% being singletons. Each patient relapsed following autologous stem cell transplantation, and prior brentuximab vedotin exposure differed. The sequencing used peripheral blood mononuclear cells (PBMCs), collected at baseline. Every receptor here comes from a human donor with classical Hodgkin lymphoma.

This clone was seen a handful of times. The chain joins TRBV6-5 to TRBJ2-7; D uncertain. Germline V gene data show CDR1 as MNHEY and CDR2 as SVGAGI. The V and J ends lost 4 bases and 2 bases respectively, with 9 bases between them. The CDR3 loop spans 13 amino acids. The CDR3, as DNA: TGTGCCAGCAGTTCGACTCCAACCTACGAGCAGTACTTC. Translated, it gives CASSSTPTYEQYF.

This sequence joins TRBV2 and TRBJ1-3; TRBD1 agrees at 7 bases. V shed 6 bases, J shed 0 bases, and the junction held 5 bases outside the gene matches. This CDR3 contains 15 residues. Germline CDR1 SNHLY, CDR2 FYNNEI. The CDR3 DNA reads TGTGCCAGCAGGCCGACAGGGAGCTCTGGAAACACCATATATTTT. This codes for CASRPTGSSGNTIYF.

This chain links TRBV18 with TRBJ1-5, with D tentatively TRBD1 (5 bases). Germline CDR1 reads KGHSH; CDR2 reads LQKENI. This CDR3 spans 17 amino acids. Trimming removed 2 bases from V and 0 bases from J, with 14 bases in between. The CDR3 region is CASSPGATEYSNQPQHF. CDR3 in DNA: TGTGCCAGCTCACCAGGGGCAACAGAGTATAGCAATCAGCCCCAGCATTTT.

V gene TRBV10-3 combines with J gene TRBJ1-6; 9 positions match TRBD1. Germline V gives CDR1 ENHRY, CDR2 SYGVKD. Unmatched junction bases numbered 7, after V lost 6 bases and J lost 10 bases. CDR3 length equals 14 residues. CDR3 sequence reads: CAIRLGQGESPLHF. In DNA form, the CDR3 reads TGTGCCATCAGATTGGGACAGGGTGAATCACCCCTCCACTTT.

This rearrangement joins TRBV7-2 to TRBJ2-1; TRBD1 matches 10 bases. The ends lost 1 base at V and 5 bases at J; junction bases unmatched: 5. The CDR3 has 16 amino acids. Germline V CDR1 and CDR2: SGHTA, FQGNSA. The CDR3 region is CASSLVGTGDHNEQFF. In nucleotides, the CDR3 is TGTGCCAGCAGCTTAGTCGGGACAGGGGATCACAATGAGCAGTTCTTC.

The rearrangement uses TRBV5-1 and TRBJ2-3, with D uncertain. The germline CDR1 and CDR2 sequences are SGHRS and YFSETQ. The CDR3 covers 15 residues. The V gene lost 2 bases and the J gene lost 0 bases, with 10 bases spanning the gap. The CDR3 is CASSFPLPSTDTQYF. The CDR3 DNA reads TGCGCCAGCAGCTTCCCACTACCTAGCACAGATACGCAGTATTTT.

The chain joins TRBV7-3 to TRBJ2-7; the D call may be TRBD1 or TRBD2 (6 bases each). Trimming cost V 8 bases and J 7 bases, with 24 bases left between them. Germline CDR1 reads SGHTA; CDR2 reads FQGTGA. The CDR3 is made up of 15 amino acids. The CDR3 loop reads CASSRGPLPGWEQYF. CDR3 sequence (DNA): TGTGCCAGCTCTCGGGGGCCCCTCCCAGGATGGGAGCAGTACTTC.

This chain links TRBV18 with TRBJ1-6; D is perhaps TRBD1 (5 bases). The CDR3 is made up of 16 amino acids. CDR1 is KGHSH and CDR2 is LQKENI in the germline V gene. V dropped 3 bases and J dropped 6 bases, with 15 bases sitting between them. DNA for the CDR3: TGTGCCAGCTCACCTAGGCAGGGCGGACTTAATTCACCCCTCCACTTT. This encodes CASSPRQGGLNSPLHF.

In DNA form, the CDR3 reads TGTGCCAGCAGCTCGACCCTAGGCACGGACTACGAGCAGTACTTC. Translation: CASSSTLGTDYEQYF. This rearrangement joins TRBV5-4 to TRBJ2-7; D remains unclear. Deletions cut 3 bases from V and 3 bases from J, with 16 bases between. This CDR3 contains 15 residues. Germline assignment: CDR1 SGHNT and CDR2 YYREEE (reference sequence). The full variable domain, in which reference TRBV5-4 and TRBJ2-7 provide the parts outside the CDR3, is ETGVTQSPTHLIKTRGQQVTLRCSSQSGHNTVSWYQQALGQGPQFIFQYYREEENGRGNFPPRFSGLQFPNYSSELNVNALELDDSALYLCASSSTLGTDYEQYFGPGTRLTVT.

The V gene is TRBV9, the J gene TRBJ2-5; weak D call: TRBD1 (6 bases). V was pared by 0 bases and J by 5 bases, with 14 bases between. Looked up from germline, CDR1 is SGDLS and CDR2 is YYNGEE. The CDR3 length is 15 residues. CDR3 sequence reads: CASSVVPGGGETQYF. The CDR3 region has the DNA TGTGCCAGCAGCGTAGTCCCGGGTGGGGGCGAGACCCAGTACTTC.

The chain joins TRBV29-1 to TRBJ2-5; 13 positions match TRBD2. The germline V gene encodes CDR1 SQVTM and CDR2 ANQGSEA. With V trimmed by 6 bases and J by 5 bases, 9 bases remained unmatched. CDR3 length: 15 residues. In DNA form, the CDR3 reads TGCAGCGTAAGACTAGCGGGAGGAATTGGGGAGACCCAGTACTTC. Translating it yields CSVRLAGGIGETQYF.

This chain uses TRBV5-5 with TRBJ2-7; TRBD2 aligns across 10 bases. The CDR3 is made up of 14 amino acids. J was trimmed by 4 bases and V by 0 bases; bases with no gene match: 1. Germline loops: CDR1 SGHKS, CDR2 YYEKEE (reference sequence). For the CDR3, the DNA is TGTGCCAGCAGCTTGGAGCGGGAGGGTTACGAGCAGTACTTC. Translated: CASSLEREGYEQYF. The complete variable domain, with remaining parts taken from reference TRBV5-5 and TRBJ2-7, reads DAGVTQSPTHLIKTRGQQVTLRCSPISGHKSVSWYQQVLGQGPQFIFQYYEKEERGRGNFPDRFSARQFPNYSSELNVNALLLGDSALYLCASSLEREGYEQYFGPGTRLTVT.

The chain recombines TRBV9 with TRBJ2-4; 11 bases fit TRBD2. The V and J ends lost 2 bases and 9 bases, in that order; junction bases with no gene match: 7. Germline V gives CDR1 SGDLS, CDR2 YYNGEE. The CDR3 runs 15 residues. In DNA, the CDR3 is TGTGCCAGCAGCGTGTCCGGGACTAGCGGTAGCATTCAGTACTTC. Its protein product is CASSVSGTSGSIQYF.

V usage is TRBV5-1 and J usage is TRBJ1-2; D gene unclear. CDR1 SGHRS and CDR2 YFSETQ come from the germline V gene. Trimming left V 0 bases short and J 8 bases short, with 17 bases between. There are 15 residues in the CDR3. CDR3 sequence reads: CASSLASDGSHGYTF. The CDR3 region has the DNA TGCGCCAGCAGCTTGGCCTCCGACGGATCTCACGGCTACACCTTC.

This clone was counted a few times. This CDR3 reads CASSPSWTGELFF. CDR3 DNA sequence: TGTGCCAGCAGCCCCAGTTGGACCGGGGAGCTGTTTTTT. This chain uses TRBV7-3 with TRBJ2-2; D is ambiguous. The germline V gene encodes CDR1 SGHTA and CDR2 FQGTGA. CDR3 length: 13 residues. Trimming took 5 bases from V and 5 from J, leaving 9 bases between them.

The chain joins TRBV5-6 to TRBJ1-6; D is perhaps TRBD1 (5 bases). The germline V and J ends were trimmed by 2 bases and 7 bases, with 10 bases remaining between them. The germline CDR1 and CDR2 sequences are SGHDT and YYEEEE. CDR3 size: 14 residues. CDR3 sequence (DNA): TGTGCCAGCAGCTTCGTCAGGGCGAATTCACCCCTCCACTTT. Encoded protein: CASSFVRANSPLHF.

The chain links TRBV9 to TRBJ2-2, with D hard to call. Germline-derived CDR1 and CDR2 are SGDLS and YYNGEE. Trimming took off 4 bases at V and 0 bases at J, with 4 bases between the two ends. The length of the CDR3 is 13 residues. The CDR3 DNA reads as TGTGCCAGCAGCAGATCGAACACCGGGGAGCTGTTTTTT. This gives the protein CASSRSNTGELFF.

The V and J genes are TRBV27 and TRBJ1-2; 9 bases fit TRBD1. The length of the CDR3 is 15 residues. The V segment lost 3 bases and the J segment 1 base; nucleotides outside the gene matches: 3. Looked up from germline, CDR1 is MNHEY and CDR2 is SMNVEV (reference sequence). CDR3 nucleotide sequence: TGTGCCAGCAGTTTCTGGACAGGGGATAACTATGGCTACACCTTC. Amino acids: CASSFWTGDNYGYTF.